A single sample gave rise to the 19 T cell receptor beta chains below, sequenced in a study of CD8+ T cells in alopecia areata. Stated treatment: oral pan-JAK inhibitor, 5-10 mg twice daily. cDNA serving as the sequencing template came from extracted, reverse transcribed RNA. TCRdb's copy holds only in-frame clones and misses some; the assay was immunoSEQ multiplex PCR. The sample records roughly 190,000 clones, under 80% being singletons. The sample in question was CD4+ T cells sorted from blood, obtained around week 47, from a patient treated with tofacitinib. The receptor source for this set is a human donor with alopecia areata.

This clone was detected only a few times. The chain uses TRBV29-1 and TRBJ2-3, with TRBD2 matching 12 bases. The CDR3 contains 14 residues. The V segment lost 4 bases and the J segment 11 bases; nucleotides outside the gene matches: 10. Germline V gives CDR1 SQVTM, CDR2 ANQGSEA. The CDR3 bases are TGCAGCGTTGTCCCCCGTCGGACTAGCGGGGAGCAGTATTTT. It is translated as CSVVPRRTSGEQYF.

This clone was seen only a few times. The rearrangement joins TRBV18 to TRBJ1-2, with D unclear. Germline V gives CDR1 KGHSH, CDR2 LQKENI. The CDR3 runs to 12 residues. V was trimmed by 2 bases and J by 7 bases, leaving 8 bases between them. CDR3: CASSPGDGGYTF. The CDR3 DNA reads TGTGCCAGCTCACCAGGGGATGGTGGCTACACCTTC.

This clone was counted only a few times. This rearrangement joins TRBV29-1 to TRBJ2-7; 10 bases line up with TRBD1. Looked up from germline, CDR1 is SQVTM and CDR2 is ANQGSEA. The CDR3 covers 15 residues. V lost 4 bases and J lost 4; bases outside the gene matches: 10. Here the CDR3 reads CSVAPQGTGVYEQYF. CDR3 coding DNA: TGCAGCGTTGCCCCCCAGGGGACAGGGGTTTACGAGCAGTACTTC.

DNA for the CDR3: TGTGCCAGCAGCTCCATTCGACTGGGACAGGTACACAATGAGCAGTTCTTC. It specifies CASSSIRLGQVHNEQFF. This chain connects TRBV27 to TRBJ2-1; 8 bases align to TRBD1. V gave up 6 bases and J gave up 5 bases; unmatched junction bases: 15. In germline, CDR1 is MNHEY, CDR2 SMNVEV (reference sequence). The CDR3 is 17 residues long.

The chain links TRBV23-1 to TRBJ1-5; D unclear. TRBV23-1 is noted as an ORF with a role that remains uncertain. Trimming left V 3 bases short and J 3 bases short, with 6 bases between. CDR3 length: 13 amino acids. The CDR3 sequence is CASSQTSNQPQHF. Written as DNA, the CDR3 is TGCGCCAGCAGTCAGACATCCAATCAGCCCCAGCATTTT.

This chain uses TRBV4-3 with TRBJ1-2, with 9 bases fitting TRBD1. With V trimmed by 4 bases and J by 7 bases, 7 bases remained unmatched. The CDR3 is 14 amino acids. Germline loops: CDR1 LGHNA, CDR2 YSLEER. In DNA form, the CDR3 reads TGCGCCAGCAGCCGGGACAGGGATTTTGGTGGCTACACCTTC. Its translation: CASSRDRDFGGYTF.

In this sample, this clone turned up a few times. The V and J genes are TRBV11-2 and TRBJ2-7, with D possibly being TRBD1 or TRBD2 (5 bases each). Germline V gene lookup returns CDR1 SGHAT and CDR2 FQNNGV. The CDR3 is made up of 15 amino acids. V gave up 1 base and J gave up 9 bases, with 19 bases separating them. Here the CDR3 reads CASSLVDRADSLQYF. The CDR3 coding sequence is TGTGCCAGCAGCTTAGTTGACAGAGCGGACTCCTTGCAGTACTTC.

The CDR3, as DNA: TGCGCCAGCAGCTTTATGGGACAGGAAGGGGGCTACACCTTC. It encodes CASSFMGQEGGYTF. V is TRBV5-1 and J is TRBJ1-2; 8 nucleotides line up with TRBD1. Losses at the gene ends were 2 bases for V and 8 bases for J; bases not matched to a gene: 8. Germline CDR1 and CDR2: SGHRS and YFSETQ. This CDR3 has 14 amino acids.

V usage is TRBV6-5 and J usage is TRBJ2-5, with a weak D call TRBD1 (6 bases). V gave up 5 bases and J gave up 5 bases, with 15 bases separating them. Germline V lookup: CDR1 MNHEY, CDR2 SVGAGI. The CDR3 covers 14 residues. This chain's CDR3 is CASSRRRGVETQYF. DNA of the CDR3: TGTGCCAGCAGTCGGCGCAGGGGAGTGGAGACCCAGTACTTC.

The chain combines TRBV29-1 with TRBJ1-2; D possibly corresponds to TRBD1 (6 bases). This CDR3 has 14 amino acids. Germline CDR1 is SQVTM and CDR2 is ANQGSEA. Trimming removed 4 bases at V and 4 bases at J, with 16 bases between. The CDR3, as DNA: TGCAGCGTTGTACCAGAGACAGGAGCCTATGGCTACACCTTC. Residues: CSVVPETGAYGYTF.

The chain is built from TRBV18 and TRBJ1-5, with unresolved D. V dropped 2 bases and J dropped 2 bases, with 7 bases sitting between them. This CDR3 comprises 14 residues. Germline V gives CDR1 KGHSH, CDR2 LQKENI. CDR3 nucleotides: TGTGCCAGCTCACCAGGCCCTGGCAATCAGCCCCAGCATTTT. Residues: CASSPGPGNQPQHF.

The chain joins TRBV2 to TRBJ2-7; 10 bases align to TRBD1. The CDR3 length is 14 residues. Germline CDR1 reads SNHLY; CDR2 reads FYNNEI. Trimming removed 8 bases from V and 2 bases from J; junction bases left unmatched: 6. The CDR3 DNA follows: TGTGCCAGCGATTCCGGGACAGGGGCCTACGAGCAGTACTTC. It specifies CASDSGTGAYEQYF.

The chain couples TRBV7-2 to TRBJ1-4, with D uncertain. The CDR3 sequence is 11 residues long. V was cut by 4 bases and J by 11 bases, with 8 bases left in between. Germline V gene lookup returns CDR1 SGHTA and CDR2 FQGNSA. CDR3 nucleotide sequence: TGTGCCAGCAGCTCGAGCCTCAAACTGTTTTTT. Translating it yields CASSSSLKLFF.

The rearrangement joins TRBV30 to TRBJ1-2, with unresolved D. The CDR3 covers 14 residues. Trimming cost V 0 bases and J 7 bases, with 15 bases left between them. Germline CDR1 is GTSNPN and CDR2 is SVGIG (reference sequence). The DNA for the CDR3 is TGTGCCTGGAGTGTAAGGCAGCGACGGGGTGGCTACACCTTC. It is translated as CAWSVRQRRGGYTF.

In this sample, this clone turned up a few times. The CDR3 loop reads CASSPTGTSIPEAFF. The CDR3 DNA is TGTGCCAGCAGCCCGACCGGGACTTCGATCCCTGAAGCTTTCTTT. This chain joins TRBV14 and TRBJ1-1, with D perhaps TRBD1 (5 bases). The CDR3 has 15 amino acids. Germline V lookup: CDR1 SGHDN, CDR2 FVKESK. The V end was cut by 4 bases, the J end by 6 bases, with 18 bases between.

The V and J genes are TRBV5-1 and TRBJ1-1; 8 nucleotides line up with TRBD1. The germline V gene encodes CDR1 SGHRS and CDR2 YFSETQ. J gave up 1 base and V 0 bases, and 5 bases lay outside the gene matches. The CDR3 has 16 amino acids. CDR3 DNA: TGCGCCAGCAGCTTGGAGCCAGGGGGCGCGAACACTGAAGCTTTCTTT. This translates into CASSLEPGGANTEAFF.

This chain joins TRBV7-2 and TRBJ2-7, with TRBD1 matching 7 bases. The CDR3 covers 14 residues. Germline CDR1 SGHTA, CDR2 FQGNSA. V dropped 6 bases and J dropped 2; count of bases not matched to a gene: 7. The CDR3, as DNA: TGTGCCAGCAGGACCGGGACAGCCCCCTACGAGCAGTACTTC. It yields the protein CASRTGTAPYEQYF.

The V and J genes are TRBV30 and TRBJ1-1; D remains ambiguous. The CDR3 sequence is 12 residues long. CDR1 is GTSNPN, CDR2 SVGIG, per germline (reference sequence). Trimming removed 4 bases from V and 7 bases from J, with 13 bases in between. The DNA for the CDR3 is TGTGCCTGGAAGGGCAGGAGTGGTGAAGCTTTCTTT. The encoded protein is CAWKGRSGEAFF.

This clone was picked up a small number of times. The chain joins TRBV4-3 to TRBJ2-3; possibly TRBD1 or TRBD2 for D (5 bases each). The V end was cut by 4 bases, the J end by 0 bases, with 8 bases between. The CDR3 loop spans 14 amino acids. The germline V gene has CDR1 LGHNA and CDR2 YSLEER. The CDR3 loop reads CASSPGLSTDTQYF. The CDR3 DNA reads TGCGCCAGCAGCCCGGGGCTCAGCACAGATACGCAGTATTTT.